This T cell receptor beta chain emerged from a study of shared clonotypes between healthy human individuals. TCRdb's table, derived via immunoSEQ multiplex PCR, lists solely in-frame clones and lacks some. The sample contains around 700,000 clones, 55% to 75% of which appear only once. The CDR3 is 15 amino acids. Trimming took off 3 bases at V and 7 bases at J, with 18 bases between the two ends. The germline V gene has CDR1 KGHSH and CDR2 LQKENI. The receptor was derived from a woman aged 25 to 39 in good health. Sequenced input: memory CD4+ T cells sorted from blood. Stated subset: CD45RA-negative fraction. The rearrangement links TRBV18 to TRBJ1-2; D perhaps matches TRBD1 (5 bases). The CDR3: CASSPGTALVRGYTF. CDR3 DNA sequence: TGTGCCAGCTCACCGGGGACGGCCCTCGTGCGTGGCTACACCTTC.